Following are 14 T cell receptor beta chains from one sample sequenced in a study of blood T cell repertoires in COVID-19. Profiling relied on immunoSEQ multiplex PCR, and the TCRdb table lists in-frame clones only, not all of them. The sample carries 300,000 to 350,000 clones, roughly 90% recorded once. Sequencing was carried out using peripheral blood. The receptor source for this set is a man between 18 and 29 years old with active or convalescent COVID-19.

The chain links TRBV7-8 to TRBJ2-7; D ambiguous. V lost 1 base and J 1 base, leaving 8 bases between the germline ends. Germline V CDR1 and CDR2: SGHVS, FQNEAQ. This CDR3 has 14 amino acids. CDR3 loop: CASSLVAGSYEQYF. In nucleotides, the CDR3 is TGTGCCAGCAGCTTAGTCGCAGGTTCCTACGAGCAGTACTTC.

This clone was counted a single time. The chain recombines TRBV10-1 with TRBJ2-2; 9 bases line up with TRBD2. V trimming: 6 bases; J trimming: 3 bases; junction bases outside the gene matches: 8. Germline V gene sequence: CDR1 WNHNN, CDR2 SYGVQD (reference sequence). The CDR3 extends over 16 amino acids. CDR3 region: CASRVSTSGYTGELFF. Here the CDR3 DNA reads TGCGCCAGCAGGGTAAGCACTAGCGGGTACACCGGGGAGCTGTTTTTT.

V and J are TRBV1 and TRBJ1-5; no DNA check was done on the table's D call, TRBD1. TRBV1 is termed a pseudogene. The CDR3 length is 19 residues. Here the CDR3 reads CTSIRHQGHSTDSNQPQHF. The CDR3, as DNA: TGCACCAGCATACGACACCAGGGCCACTCAACTGATAGCAATCAGCCCCAGCATTTT.

This chain uses TRBV11-2 with TRBJ1-2; the match to TRBD1 covers 7 bases. The CDR3 has 14 amino acids. CDR1 is SGHAT, CDR2 FQNNGV, per germline. Unmatched junction bases numbered 5, after V lost 5 bases and J lost 2 bases. The CDR3 nucleotides read TGTGCCAGCAGCCCAGGGGGGACCAACTATGGCTACACCTTC. Its translation: CASSPGGTNYGYTF.

This chain joins TRBV5-1 and TRBJ1-4, with 9 positions matching TRBD1. The CDR3 covers 15 residues. Trimming cost V 4 bases and J 2 bases; bases outside gene matches: 3. Per the germline V gene, CDR1 is SGHRS and CDR2 is YFSETQ. CDR3 region: CASSIDRGTNEKLFF. DNA of the CDR3: TGCGCCAGCAGCATTGACAGGGGGACTAATGAAAAACTGTTTTTT. Filled out from reference TRBV5-1 and TRBJ1-4, the complete variable domain reads KAGVTQTPRYLIKTRGQQVTLSCSPISGHRSVSWYQQTPGQGLQFLFEYFSETQRNKGNFPGRFSGRQFSNSRSEMNVSTLELGDSALYLCASSIDRGTNEKLFFGSGTQLSVL.

A word on this clone: One base away lies a much larger clone, so this may be a sequencing read error. The same CDR3 also results from other DNA sequences found in this sample. This chain links TRBV10-2 with TRBJ2-2; 13 nucleotides align to TRBD2. CDR1 is WSHSY and CDR2 is SAAADI in the germline V gene. The J segment lost 5 bases and the V segment lost 10 bases, leaving 7 bases of the junction unmatched. The CDR3 is 15 amino acids. The CDR3 here is CATTSGRAYTGELFF. CDR3 DNA: TGCGCCACCACTAGCGGGAGGGCTTATACCGGGGAGCTGTTTTTT.

This clone was picked up one time. The rearrangement joins TRBV11-2 to TRBJ2-7, with TRBD1 matching 7 bases. CDR3 length: 15 residues. J gave up 0 bases and V 0 bases, and 2 bases lay outside the gene matches. The germline V gene has CDR1 SGHAT and CDR2 FQNNGV. The CDR3 loop reads CASSLEGGDSYEQYF. DNA for the CDR3: TGTGCCAGCAGCTTAGAAGGGGGCGACTCCTACGAGCAGTACTTC. The whole variable domain, remainder taken from reference TRBV11-2 and TRBJ2-7, is EAGVAQSPRYKIIEKRQSVAFWCNPISGHATLYWYQQILGQGPKLLIQFQNNGVVDDSQLPKDRFSAERLKGVDSTLKIQPAKLEDSAVYLCASSLEGGDSYEQYFGPGTRLTVT.

The chain joins TRBV7-2 to TRBJ2-1, with D possibly TRBD2 on 6 matching bases. CDR3 length: 15 amino acids. Germline CDR1 and CDR2: SGHTA and FQGNSA. Trimming took off 5 bases at V and 4 bases at J, with 15 bases between the two ends. The CDR3 DNA reads TGTGCCAGCAGCGGCACGGCGGGGCCTTACAATGAGCAGTTCTTC. This sequence encodes CASSGTAGPYNEQFF.

The chain has TRBV27 and TRBJ2-2; perhaps TRBD1 as D (5 bases). The CDR3 runs 15 residues. Trimming left V 6 bases short and J 4 bases short, with 15 bases between. CDR1 MNHEY and CDR2 SMNVEV come from the germline V gene (reference sequence). Here the CDR3 DNA reads TGTGCCAGCAGAGGTGGTAGGGGCATCACCGGGGAGCTGTTTTTT. Protein product: CASRGGRGITGELFF.

This chain links TRBV7-2 with TRBJ1-1, with TRBD1 matching 8 bases. The CDR3 is made up of 16 amino acids. Trimming at V came to 0 bases and at J to 1 base, leaving 4 bases not matched to a gene. Germline V gene sequence: CDR1 SGHTA, CDR2 FQGNSA. This CDR3 reads CASSLAGQGWNTEAFF. Here the CDR3 DNA reads TGTGCCAGCAGCTTAGCTGGACAGGGATGGAACACTGAAGCTTTCTTT.

The chain employs TRBV27 and TRBJ2-3; 9 positions agree with TRBD1. CDR1 and CDR2 from the germline V gene are MNHEY and SMNVEV (reference sequence). There are 15 residues in the CDR3. The V and J ends lost 2 bases and 4 bases, in that order; junction bases with no gene match: 4. This chain's CDR3 is CASSLGTGSPDTQYF. In nucleotides, the CDR3 is TGTGCCAGCAGTTTAGGGACAGGGTCTCCAGATACGCAGTATTTT.

The gene calls are TRBV9 and TRBJ2-1; D perhaps matches TRBD1 (6 bases). In germline, CDR1 is SGDLS, CDR2 YYNGEE. V lost 3 bases, J lost 3 bases, and 13 bases lay in between. The CDR3 consists of 15 residues. Written as DNA, the CDR3 is TGTGCCAGCAGCGACCCAGACAGGAGCTACAATGAGCAGTTCTTC. It translates to CASSDPDRSYNEQFF.

The chain links TRBV7-2 to TRBJ1-1; TRBD1 is a possible D gene (6 bases). Trimming took off 6 bases at V and 1 base at J, with 18 bases between the two ends. CDR1 and CDR2 from the germline V gene are SGHTA and FQGNSA. The CDR3 extends over 16 amino acids. CDR3: CASRTPRGAWNTEAFF. In nucleotides, the CDR3 is TGTGCCAGCAGGACCCCGCGGGGGGCCTGGAACACTGAAGCTTTCTTT. Complete variable domain (other parts from reference TRBV7-2 and TRBJ1-1): GAGVSQSPSNKVTEKGKDVELRCDPISGHTALYWYRQSLGQGLEFLIYFQGNSAPDKSGLPSDRFSAERTGGSVSTLTIQRTQQEDSAVYLCASRTPRGAWNTEAFFGQGTRLTVV.

The chain joins TRBV5-4 to TRBJ2-5; TRBD2 aligns across 11 bases. CDR1 SGHNT and CDR2 YYREEE come from the germline V gene (reference sequence). V dropped 7 bases and J dropped 7; count of bases not matched to a gene: 15. CDR3 size: 16 residues. CDR3 DNA: TGTGCCAGCGGACTTTTTAGCGGGGGGGCCGTTCTGACCCAGTACTTC. Its protein product is CASGLFSGGAVLTQYF.